This TCR beta chain comes out of a study of blood T cell repertoires in COVID-19. In the authors' methods: Cell counts per sample came from amplifying reference gene primers. Clones were sequenced by immunoSEQ multiplex PCR, and TCRdb holds only the in-frame ones, with some missing. The D gene and trimming were derived from the DNA, and the V and J assignments and clone size from that table. The sample consists of hundreds of thousands of clones, about 85% of them appearing once. The sample was peripheral blood. This TCR came from a human donor in a cohort sampled during active COVID-19.

DNA for the CDR3: TGCGCCAGCAGCTCCTATAGCGGAAACCAAGAGACCCAGTACTTC. It is translated as CASSSYSGNQETQYF. V is TRBV5-1 and J is TRBJ2-5, with TRBD2 as a possible D gene (6 bases). Trimming took 3 bases from V and 0 from J, leaving 12 bases between them. The CDR3 is made up of 15 amino acids. Germline V gives CDR1 SGHRS, CDR2 YFSETQ.